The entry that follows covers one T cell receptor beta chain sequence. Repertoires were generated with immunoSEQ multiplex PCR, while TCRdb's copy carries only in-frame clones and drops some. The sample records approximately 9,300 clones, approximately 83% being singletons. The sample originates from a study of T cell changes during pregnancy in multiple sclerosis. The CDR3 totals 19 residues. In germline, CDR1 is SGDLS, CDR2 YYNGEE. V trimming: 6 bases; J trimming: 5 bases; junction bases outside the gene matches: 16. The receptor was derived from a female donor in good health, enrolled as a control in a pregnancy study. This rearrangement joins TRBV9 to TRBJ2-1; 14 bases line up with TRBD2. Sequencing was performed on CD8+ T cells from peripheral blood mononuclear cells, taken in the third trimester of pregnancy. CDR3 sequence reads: CASNLAGTSGSSPNNEQFF. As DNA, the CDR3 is TGTGCCAGCAACCTCGCCGGGACTAGCGGGAGTTCCCCCAACAATGAGCAGTTCTTC.